This T cell receptor beta chain derives from a study of human T cells and chemical hapten exposure. Trimming pared 6 bases from V and 5 bases from J, leaving 18 bases between. Germline V gene sequence: CDR1 MNHNY, CDR2 SVGAGI (reference sequence). This CDR3 has 15 residues. In this sample, this clonotype turned up a few times. Its antigen is unknown. TCRdb independently ran MiXCR on the RACE reads; one entry per CDR3 protein. The sample lists 40,000 to 65,000 distinct CDR3 sequences, around 10% occurring once. Overall study results and limits: Expanded TCRs showed more large CDR3 clusters than pre-sensitization or healthy control sets. Sensitization with DPC brought no change to TCRs above 1 in 1000 in frequency. As the donors had alopecia, their immune response may differ from healthy people's.

Time point given: patch test 1, 2 weeks after DPC sensitization. Treatment reported: therapeutic diphenylcyclopropenone sensitization with weekly scalp DPC. Researchers extracted total RNA from unfractionated whole blood. This material consisted of whole blood, taken in connection with sensitization to the hapten diphenylcyclopropenone (DPC). The J gene is TRBJ2-3, the V gene TRBV6-6, with TRBD1 as a possible D gene (6 bases). This clonotype was sampled from a woman aged 40 to 55 with alopecia areata. Some clones in this sample may be carry-over from other donors' samples. As DNA, the CDR3 is TGTGCCAGCAGAACCCCACAGGGCCGAGGAGATACGCAGTATTTT. This gives the protein CASRTPQGRGDTQYF.